Below, 30 T cell receptor beta chains from the same sample are listed, as sequenced in a study of monozygotic twins with inflammatory bowel disease. TCRdb reprocessed the 5' RACE reads; each CDR3 protein has one entry and no DNA is given. This sample contains around 370,000 distinct CDR3 sequences. Sequencing was carried out using blood. These receptor sequences come from a human donor with ulcerative colitis or Crohn's disease, or a healthy co-twin of an affected twin (not recorded which).

This chain uses TRBV6-5 with TRBJ2-5; TCRdb gives TRBD1 as the D gene, but with no DNA this cannot be confirmed. The CDR3 spans 13 residues. Germline V gene sequence: CDR1 MNHEY, CDR2 SVGAGI. The CDR3 region is CASSTQDRETQYF.

The rearrangement uses TRBV7-3 and TRBJ2-3. The CDR3 contains 13 residues. CDR1 is SGHTA and CDR2 is FQGTGA in the germline V gene. CDR3 protein: CASSLTNLQQQYF. The full variable domain, its missing parts supplied by reference TRBV7-3 and TRBJ2-3, is GAGVSQTPSNKVTEKGKYVELRCDPISGHTALYWYRQSLGQGPEFLIYFQGTGAADDSGLPNDRFFAVRPEGSVSTLKIQRTERGDSAVYLCASSLTNLQQQYFGPGTRLTVL.

The rearrangement links TRBV5-1 to TRBJ2-3; TCRdb proposes TRBD1, but this gene call is untestable without DNA. The germline CDR1 and CDR2 sequences are SGHRS and YFSETQ. The CDR3 loop spans 14 amino acids. The CDR3 sequence is CASSIRTDTDTQYF.

The V and J genes are TRBV7-9 and TRBJ2-3; the D call of TRBD1 rests on TCRdb alone, since no DNA is present to check it. There are 15 residues in the CDR3. CDR1 is SEHNR, CDR2 FQNEAQ, per germline (reference sequence). This CDR3 reads CSSSLTGVVTDTQYF.

The chain carries TRBV6-5 and TRBJ2-7; TCRdb's assignment of TRBD1 cannot be checked, as there is no DNA. There are 16 residues in the CDR3. Germline CDR1 reads MNHEY; CDR2 reads SVGAGI. CDR3: CASSYQLPGQGYEQYF.

The chain joins TRBV6-6 to TRBJ1-5; the TCRdb D gene call, TRBD1, has no DNA to confirm it. Germline CDR1 MNHNY, CDR2 SVGAGI (reference sequence). The CDR3 has 13 residues. The CDR3 here is CASSSGYNQPQHF.

This chain uses TRBV5-1 with TRBJ2-1; lacking DNA, the TRBD1 call made by TCRdb goes unchecked. This CDR3 region has 13 residues. Germline-derived CDR1 and CDR2 are SGHRS and YFSETQ. This CDR3 reads CASSSDRDNEQFF.

The chain uses TRBV5-1 and TRBJ1-1. CDR1 and CDR2 (germline): SGHRS, YFSETQ. The CDR3 totals 15 residues. CDR3 amino acids: CASTERGDLNTEAFF.

The chain links TRBV3-1 to TRBJ2-7; no DNA is available, so the TRBD1 call from TCRdb remains unchecked. Per germline, CDR1 LGHDT and CDR2 YNNKEL (reference sequence). The CDR3 has 14 amino acids. CDR3 sequence reads: CASSQGTPRGRQYF.

The chain employs TRBV4-1 and TRBJ1-5. Germline V gives CDR1 MGHRA, CDR2 YSYEKL. The CDR3 contains 15 residues. This CDR3 reads CASSQDGSYNQPQHF.

The J gene is TRBJ1-6, the V gene TRBV4-1; with no DNA, the TCRdb D assignment of TRBD1 cannot be verified. Germline V CDR1 and CDR2: MGHRA, YSYEKL. CDR3 length equals 15 residues. This CDR3 reads CASSHGQADNSPLHF.

CDR3 region: CASSPRPTGKTQYF. This chain links TRBV27 with TRBJ2-5; TCRdb outputs TRBD1, but without DNA this stays unchecked. Germline V gene lookup returns CDR1 MNHEY and CDR2 SMNVEV (reference sequence). The CDR3 is 14 amino acids.

This sequence joins TRBV29-1 and TRBJ1-1; TCRdb outputs TRBD1, but without DNA this stays unchecked. CDR3 length: 14 amino acids. Germline values: CDR1 SQVTM, CDR2 ANQGSEA. CDR3 amino acids: CSVERGAQGTEAFF.

J is TRBJ2-7 and V is TRBV7-9; TCRdb lists TRBD1, though no DNA is available to test this call. The CDR3 totals 14 residues. Germline lookup yields CDR1 SEHNR and CDR2 FQNEAQ (reference sequence). The chain's CDR3 is CASQGDSSSYEQYF.

The chain has TRBV29-1 and TRBJ2-4. Germline values: CDR1 SQVTM, CDR2 ANQGSEA. The CDR3 is 16 residues long. The chain's CDR3 is CSVLNTDPIAKNIQYF. Looking up the rest from reference TRBV29-1 and TRBJ2-4 gives the full variable domain: SAVISQKPSRDICQRGTSLTIQCQVDSQVTMMFWYRQQPGQSLTLIATANQGSEATYESGFVIDKFPISRPNLTFSTLTVSNMSPEDSSIYLCSVLNTDPIAKNIQYFGAGTRLSVL.

The chain has TRBV4-2 and TRBJ2-2; the TCRdb D gene call, TRBD2, has no DNA to confirm it. Germline CDR1 LGHNA, CDR2 YNFKEQ. CDR3 length equals 16 residues. CDR3 loop: CASSQRLSGSGGELFF.

The J gene is TRBJ2-5, the V gene TRBV20-1; as DNA is missing, the TRBD2 call by TCRdb cannot be tested. Germline loops: CDR1 DFQATT, CDR2 SNEGSKA (reference sequence). The CDR3 length is 13 residues. CDR3: CSAPPDGKETQYF.

The chain has TRBV18 and TRBJ2-6. The CDR3 contains 14 residues. Germline V gene data show CDR1 as KGHSH and CDR2 as LQKENI. CDR3 sequence: CASSPPDRTDVLTF.

V gene TRBV5-1 combines with J gene TRBJ2-2; as DNA is missing, the TRBD1 call by TCRdb cannot be tested. In germline, CDR1 is SGHRS, CDR2 YFSETQ. The CDR3 extends over 12 amino acids. The CDR3 sequence is CASRQGAGELFF.

The chain combines TRBV2 with TRBJ2-3; with no DNA, the TCRdb D assignment of TRBD2 cannot be verified. The V gene's germline CDR1 is SNHLY and CDR2 FYNNEI. This CDR3 is 18 amino acids long. The CDR3 region is CASRAGTSGGRSTDTQYF. Complete variable domain (other parts from reference TRBV2 and TRBJ2-3): EPEVTQTPSHQVTQMGQEVILRCVPISNHLYFYWYRQILGQKVEFLVSFYNNEISEKSEIFDDQFSVERPDGSNFTLKIRSTKLEDSAMYFCASRAGTSGGRSTDTQYFGPGTRLTVL.

V gene TRBV5-1 combines with J gene TRBJ2-7; the TCRdb call, TRBD1, lacks DNA for checking. This CDR3 is 17 amino acids long. Germline lookup yields CDR1 SGHRS and CDR2 YFSETQ. CDR3 sequence: CASSLSSPSTWGYEQYF.

V usage is TRBV3-1 and J usage is TRBJ1-5. The CDR3 contains 12 residues. Germline assignment: CDR1 LGHDT and CDR2 YNNKEL (reference sequence). CDR3 loop: CASSHAGQPQHF.

The chain recombines TRBV3-1 with TRBJ1-1. CDR3 length equals 15 residues. CDR1 and CDR2 (germline): LGHDT, YNNKEL (reference sequence). The CDR3 spells CASSPLGQSNTEAFF.

This chain uses TRBV12-3 or TRBV12-4 with TRBJ1-4; without DNA, the TCRdb call of TRBD1 cannot be checked. This CDR3 is built from 16 residues. The CDR3 here is CASSSVRGRSNEKLFF.

The V call is TRBV6-2 or TRBV6-3, the J call TRBJ2-5. In germline, CDR1 is MNHEY, CDR2 SVGEGT. CDR3 length equals 13 residues. CDR3 amino acids: CASTKRWEETQYF.

This rearrangement joins TRBV7-9 to TRBJ1-1. The CDR3 covers 15 residues. Germline CDR1 SEHNR, CDR2 FQNEAQ (reference sequence). The CDR3 reads CASSSTTGMNTEAFF.

The V call is TRBV29-1, the J call TRBJ2-1; the TRBD1 assignment by TCRdb is unverifiable without DNA. This CDR3 region has 13 residues. Germline V CDR1 and CDR2: SQVTM, ANQGSEA. CDR3 sequence reads: CSVEDPAPYEQFF.

The chain couples TRBV28 to TRBJ2-1; TCRdb calls TRBD1, which cannot be checked without DNA. The CDR3 sequence is 18 residues long. Germline V lookup: CDR1 MDHEN, CDR2 SYDVKM. CDR3: CASSFRENRGPNYNEQFF.

V is TRBV4-2 and J is TRBJ2-2; lacking DNA, the TRBD1 call made by TCRdb goes unchecked. Germline CDR1 is LGHNA and CDR2 is YNFKEQ. The CDR3 sequence is 15 residues long. This CDR3 is CASSQEPGRAGELFF.

CDR3 region: CASSLGLGGLGKEQFF. This chain joins TRBV12-3 or TRBV12-4 and TRBJ2-1; TCRdb's assignment of TRBD1 cannot be checked, as there is no DNA. The CDR3 length is 16 residues.